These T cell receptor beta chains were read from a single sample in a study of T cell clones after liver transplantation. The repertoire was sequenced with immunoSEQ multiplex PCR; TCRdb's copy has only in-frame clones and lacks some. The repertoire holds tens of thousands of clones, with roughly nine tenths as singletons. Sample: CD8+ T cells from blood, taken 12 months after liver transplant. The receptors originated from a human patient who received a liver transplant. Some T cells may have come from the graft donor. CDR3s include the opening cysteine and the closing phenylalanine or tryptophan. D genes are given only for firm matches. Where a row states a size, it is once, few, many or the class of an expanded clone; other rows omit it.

DNA: TGTGCCAGCAGCCGTTCGAGGGACTACGAGCAGTACTTC
CDR3: CASSRSRDYEQYF
size: -
D: -
length: 13
J: TRBJ2-7
V: TRBV5-8

DNA: TGTGCCAGCAGTTACGGGATCGAGCAGTACTTC
CDR3: CASSYGIEQYF
size: -
D: -
length: 11
J: TRBJ2-7
V: TRBV6-6

DNA: TGTGCCAGCAGCCCCGGGACGGCCCATCAGCCCCAGCATTTT
CDR3: CASSPGTAHQPQHF
size: -
D: -
length: 14
J: TRBJ1-5
V: TRBV9

DNA: TGTGCCAGCAGCCCCGAGGGGGGAACTCTCTCCTACGAGCAGTACTTC
CDR3: CASSPEGGTLSYEQYF
size: -
D: -
length: 16
J: TRBJ2-7
V: TRBV4-2

DNA: TGCGCCAGCAGCCATGGAACTCGCACTGAAGCTTTCTTT
CDR3: CASSHGTRTEAFF
size: -
D: -
length: 13
J: TRBJ1-1
V: TRBV4-1

DNA: TGTGCCAGCAGCTTGGCAGGAATGGGAACTAATGAAAAACTGTTTTTT
CDR3: CASSLAGMGTNEKLFF
size: -
D: -
length: 16
J: TRBJ1-4
V: TRBV7-9

DNA: TGTGCCAGCAGCCGTGGGGGCTCCTACGAGCAGTACTTC
CDR3: CASSRGGSYEQYF
size: -
D: -
length: 13
J: TRBJ2-7
V: TRBV5-6

DNA: TGTGCCAGCAGGCCGACAGTGGGTGATCTAGAGACCCAGTACTTC
CDR3: CASRPTVGDLETQYF
size: -
D: -
length: 15
J: TRBJ2-5
V: TRBV27

DNA: TGTGCCAGCAGTTTGTGGAATCAGCCCCAGCATTTT
CDR3: CASSLWNQPQHF
size: few
D: -
length: 12
J: TRBJ1-5
V: TRBV28

DNA: TGCAGCGTTGAAGACGTGACAGGGGCCAACTACGAGCAGTACTTC
CDR3: CSVEDVTGANYEQYF
size: -
D: TRBD1
length: 15
J: TRBJ2-7
V: TRBV29-1

DNA: TGTGCCAGCAGCTTCGGGGGAACAACTGAAGCTTTCTTT
CDR3: CASSFGGTTEAFF
size: once
D: -
length: 13
J: TRBJ1-1
V: TRBV5-4

DNA: TGCGCCAGCAGCCAACCCCCAGGGAACACCGGGGAGCTGTTTTTT
CDR3: CASSQPPGNTGELFF
size: -
D: -
length: 15
J: TRBJ2-2
V: TRBV4-1

DNA: TGTGCCAGCAGTGAAAGGCACGAGCAGTACTTC
CDR3: CASSERHEQYF
size: few
D: -
length: 11
J: TRBJ2-7
V: TRBV6-6

DNA: TGTGCCAGCAGTTGGTCGGGTGATACGCAGTATTTT
CDR3: CASSWSGDTQYF
size: -
D: -
length: 12
J: TRBJ2-3
V: TRBV6-6

DNA: TGCGCCAGCAGCCAGTTCAGGGGTCACAATGAGCAGTTCTTC
CDR3: CASSQFRGHNEQFF
size: -
D: -
length: 14
J: TRBJ2-1
V: TRBV5-1

DNA: TGTGCCAGCAGTGAAGCGCTCGGGGCTTTTAATGAAAAACTGTTTTTT
CDR3: CASSEALGAFNEKLFF
size: -
D: -
length: 16
J: TRBJ1-4
V: TRBV6-1

DNA: TGCGCCAGCAGCCCGGGACTCCCACAACCCTACGAGCAGTACTTC
CDR3: CASSPGLPQPYEQYF
size: -
D: -
length: 15
J: TRBJ2-7
V: TRBV5-1

DNA: TGTGCCAGCAGCTTGTTAGGGGGTGAGAACACCGGGGAGCTGTTTTTT
CDR3: CASSLLGGENTGELFF
size: -
D: -
length: 16
J: TRBJ2-2
V: TRBV7-6

DNA: TGTGCCATCAGTGAATCGGGGCAAGGACGCTACACCTTC
CDR3: CAISESGQGRYTF
size: -
D: -
length: 13
J: TRBJ1-2
V: TRBV10-3

DNA: TGTGCCAGCAGTTTTCGACAGCAAACCTACGAGCAGTACTTC
CDR3: CASSFRQQTYEQYF
size: -
D: -
length: 14
J: TRBJ2-7
V: TRBV27

DNA: TGTGCCAGCAGTTGGCGGGGGGTTACACTAGCGGGAGTTGATACGCAGTATTTT
CDR3: CASSWRGVTLAGVDTQYF
size: -
D: TRBD2
length: 18
J: TRBJ2-3
V: TRBV28

DNA: TGTGCCAGTCGAGACGTAGCGGGAGCGGGGGACACCGGGGAGCTGTTTTTT
CDR3: CASRDVAGAGDTGELFF
size: -
D: TRBD2
length: 17
J: TRBJ2-2
V: TRBV19

DNA: TGTGCCAGCAGTGGCGACGGTTACAATGAGCAGTTCTTC
CDR3: CASSGDGYNEQFF
size: -
D: -
length: 13
J: TRBJ2-1
V: TRBV27

DNA: TGCGCCAGCAGTAACCCCGGGACTTATCCTTACGAGCAGTACTTC
CDR3: CASSNPGTYPYEQYF
size: -
D: -
length: 15
J: TRBJ2-7
V: TRBV5-1

DNA: TGTGCCAGCAGTTCCGACAGGGGCTATGGCTACACCTTC
CDR3: CASSSDRGYGYTF
size: -
D: TRBD1
length: 13
J: TRBJ1-2
V: TRBV7-9

DNA: TGTGCCACCAGCACCAATAGCAATCAGCCCCAGCATTTT
CDR3: CATSTNSNQPQHF
size: -
D: -
length: 13
J: TRBJ1-5
V: TRBV15

DNA: TGTGCCAGCAAGCTGGCGCTTGGACTAGTCGGCGATGAGCAGTTCTTC
CDR3: CASKLALGLVGDEQFF
size: -
D: TRBD2
length: 16
J: TRBJ2-1
V: TRBV5-5

DNA: TGTGCCAGCAGTTTAAGAATAGGAGGAGGTATCTACGAGCAGTACTTC
CDR3: CASSLRIGGGIYEQYF
size: -
D: -
length: 16
J: TRBJ2-7
V: TRBV28

DNA: TGTGCCAGCAGCCAATACCGATCCCCAGCAGGGGATAATGAGCAGTTCTTC
CDR3: CASSQYRSPAGDNEQFF
size: -
D: -
length: 17
J: TRBJ2-1
V: TRBV16

DNA: TGTGCCAGCAGCAAAGCATCTGGGGGCCGTATGAACACTGAAGCTTTCTTT
CDR3: CASSKASGGRMNTEAFF
size: -
D: -
length: 17
J: TRBJ1-1
V: TRBV21-1

DNA: TGTGCCAGCAGTCTAAACCGGGACACCTACAATGAGCAGTTCTTC
CDR3: CASSLNRDTYNEQFF
size: -
D: -
length: 15
J: TRBJ2-1
V: TRBV27

DNA: TGTGCCAGCAGCTTAGAAGACAGTAGCTACGAGCAGTACTTC
CDR3: CASSLEDSSYEQYF
size: -
D: -
length: 14
J: TRBJ2-7
V: TRBV7-6

DNA: TGTGCCAGTCTTATACAGGGAGGCACTGAAGCTTTCTTT
CDR3: CASLIQGGTEAFF
size: -
D: -
length: 13
J: TRBJ1-1
V: TRBV19

DNA: TGTGCCAGCAGCCAAGCAGGCGAAGACTACGAGCAGTACTTC
CDR3: CASSQAGEDYEQYF
size: -
D: -
length: 14
J: TRBJ2-7
V: TRBV14

DNA: TGTGCCAGCAGCTTTTTGACCTACGAGCAGTACTTC
CDR3: CASSFLTYEQYF
size: few
D: -
length: 12
J: TRBJ2-7
V: TRBV7-2

DNA: TGTGCCAGCAGTTACAAAGTCAGCGGGGAGCTGTTTTTT
CDR3: CASSYKVSGELFF
size: -
D: -
length: 13
J: TRBJ2-2
V: TRBV6-6

DNA: TGTGCCAGCAGTGCAGCCGGGACTAACAATGAGCAGTTCTTC
CDR3: CASSAAGTNNEQFF
size: -
D: TRBD2
length: 14
J: TRBJ2-1
V: TRBV27

DNA: TGCGCCAGCAGCCCGCTTCGACAGGGACCCTACGAGCAGTACTTC
CDR3: CASSPLRQGPYEQYF
size: -
D: TRBD1
length: 15
J: TRBJ2-7
V: TRBV4-1

DNA: TGTGCCAGCAGGGGGGTGGGGAGCTCCTACGAGCAGTACTTC
CDR3: CASRGVGSSYEQYF
size: -
D: -
length: 14
J: TRBJ2-7
V: TRBV27

DNA: TGTGCCAGCAGCTCGGTATGGGAGCAGTACTTC
CDR3: CASSSVWEQYF
size: few
D: -
length: 11
J: TRBJ2-7
V: TRBV11-3

DNA: TGCGCCAGCAGCCCCCTTCTAGCGGGAGGCCCCAATGAGCAGTTCTTC
CDR3: CASSPLLAGGPNEQFF
size: -
D: TRBD2
length: 16
J: TRBJ2-1
V: TRBV5-1

DNA: TGTGCCAGCGCCTACTGGGACTTCCAATACGAGCAGTACTTC
CDR3: CASAYWDFQYEQYF
size: -
D: -
length: 14
J: TRBJ2-7
V: TRBV9

DNA: TGTGCCAGCAGCTTACTACGGGACGAGCAGTACTTC
CDR3: CASSLLRDEQYF
size: -
D: -
length: 12
J: TRBJ2-7
V: TRBV7-9

DNA: TGTGCCAGCAGTTTAGAAGGGCTGGCTCCCGGGGAGCTGTTTTTT
CDR3: CASSLEGLAPGELFF
size: -
D: -
length: 15
J: TRBJ2-2
V: TRBV27

DNA: TGTGCCAGTAGAATGGGGGCCGGGGAGCTGTTTTTT
CDR3: CASRMGAGELFF
size: -
D: -
length: 12
J: TRBJ2-2
V: TRBV19

DNA: TGCAGCGTTCCCAGCCCGGATACGCAGTATTTT
CDR3: CSVPSPDTQYF
size: -
D: -
length: 11
J: TRBJ2-3
V: TRBV29-1

DNA: TGCGCCAGCAGTGAGCTCTGGGGATCTGGAAACACCATATATTTT
CDR3: CASSELWGSGNTIYF
size: -
D: -
length: 15
J: TRBJ1-3
V: TRBV10-2

DNA: TGTGCCAGCAGTCCCGGACAGGGGGGCACTGAAGCTTTCTTT
CDR3: CASSPGQGGTEAFF
size: once
D: TRBD1
length: 14
J: TRBJ1-1
V: TRBV27

DNA: TGTGCCAGCAGGTCTCTCGGGGCTGAAGCTTTCTTT
CDR3: CASRSLGAEAFF
size: -
D: -
length: 12
J: TRBJ1-1
V: TRBV6-5

DNA: TGTGCCAGCAGCGTAGAAGTGACCTTGAACACCGGGGAGCTGTTTTTT
CDR3: CASSVEVTLNTGELFF
size: -
D: -
length: 16
J: TRBJ2-2
V: TRBV9

DNA: TGTGCCAGCAGTACAAATAGGGTCGAGCAGTACTTC
CDR3: CASSTNRVEQYF
size: -
D: -
length: 12
J: TRBJ2-7
V: TRBV27